Many counts were recorded for the clone carrying this T cell receptor (beta chain). These data belong to a study of T cells in Graves' hyperthyroidism and ophthalmopathy. Template material for amplifying TCR beta CDR3 regions consisted of RNA transcripts. HTBI primers drove first-round RT-PCR of the TCR CDR3. MiXCR, run by TCRdb on the multiplex PCR reads, gives a single entry per CDR3 protein. The sample has 460,000 or so distinct CDR3 sequences; roughly 14% are singletons. V gave up 0 bases and J gave up 0 bases, with 10 bases separating them. Germline V gene sequence: CDR1 MNHNY, CDR2 SVGAGI (reference sequence). There are 16 residues in the CDR3.

The V gene is TRBV6-6, the J gene TRBJ2-3; D is unclear. Sequencing input: blood. This TCR was sampled from a woman between 18 and 29 years old with Graves' hyperthyroidism. The CDR3 DNA follows: TGTGCCAGCAGTTACTCGAAATTACCTAGCACAGATACGCAGTATTTT. Translated: CASSYSKLPSTDTQYF.